Listed below are T cell receptor beta chains from one sample, sequenced in a study of T cells in tuberculosis. Repertoires were generated with immunoSEQ multiplex PCR, while TCRdb's copy carries only in-frame clones and drops some. The sample contains fewer than 40,000 clones, about 97% of which appear only once. Sample: PBMCs. These receptors came from a donor aged 10-29 years with latent tuberculosis or without tuberculosis infection. CDR3s leave out the opening cysteine and the closing phenylalanine or tryptophan. Rows may omit the clone size; those that give it use once, few, many or a size class.

CDR3 length: 12; J gene: TRBJ1-3; V gene: TRBV6-5; clone size: NA; CDR3 protein: ASISGSSGNTIY
CDR3 length: 11; J gene: TRBJ2-7; V gene: TRBV7-9; clone size: once; CDR3 protein: ASSRGTVGEQY
CDR3 length: 15; J gene: TRBJ2-5; V gene: TRBV4-1; clone size: once; CDR3 protein: ASSPRPVGGAQETQY
CDR3 length: 11; J gene: TRBJ1-1; V gene: TRBV27; clone size: NA; CDR3 protein: ASSPVQGTEAF
CDR3 length: 13; J gene: TRBJ2-2; V gene: TRBV15; clone size: NA; CDR3 protein: ATSTAGGHFGELF
CDR3 length: 13; J gene: TRBJ1-2; V gene: TRBV6-6; clone size: NA; CDR3 protein: ASSYDGSPNYGYT
CDR3 length: 12; J gene: TRBJ1-4; V gene: TRBV28; clone size: NA; CDR3 protein: ASSSYEGSEKLF
CDR3 length: 12; J gene: TRBJ1-1; V gene: TRBV2; clone size: NA; CDR3 protein: ASSETRRNTEAF
CDR3 length: 12; J gene: TRBJ1-1; V gene: TRBV18; clone size: once; CDR3 protein: ASSRSQSTEWAF
CDR3 length: 14; J gene: TRBJ1-2; V gene: TRBV28; clone size: NA; CDR3 protein: ASSEDRGDINYGYT
CDR3 length: 13; J gene: TRBJ1-1; V gene: TRBV5-1; clone size: NA; CDR3 protein: ASSPMRDRSTEAF
CDR3 length: 12; J gene: TRBJ2-2; V gene: TRBV7-2; clone size: NA; CDR3 protein: ASSLSGNPGELF
CDR3 length: 13; J gene: TRBJ2-7; V gene: TRBV15; clone size: NA; CDR3 protein: ATSEGAREGYEQY
CDR3 length: 12; J gene: TRBJ2-7; V gene: TRBV27; clone size: NA; CDR3 protein: ASSRGTVSSEQY
CDR3 length: 13; J gene: TRBJ2-5; V gene: TRBV7-8; clone size: NA; CDR3 protein: ASSFFGEGPETQY
CDR3 length: 13; J gene: TRBJ2-2; V gene: TRBV5-4; clone size: NA; CDR3 protein: ASSLDQGLTGELF
CDR3 length: 10; J gene: TRBJ2-7; V gene: TRBV28; clone size: NA; CDR3 protein: ASSLPPYEQY
CDR3 length: 9; J gene: TRBJ1-2; V gene: TRBV28; clone size: NA; CDR3 protein: ASSRGPGYT
CDR3 length: 12; J gene: TRBJ2-4; V gene: TRBV5-4; clone size: NA; CDR3 protein: ASSLGGPENIQY
CDR3 length: 13; J gene: TRBJ2-3; V gene: TRBV5-1; clone size: NA; CDR3 protein: ASSLVSGGEDTQY
CDR3 length: 12; J gene: TRBJ2-7; V gene: TRBV4-1; clone size: NA; CDR3 protein: ASSQDRLAGGKY
CDR3 length: 13; J gene: TRBJ1-1; V gene: TRBV5-1; clone size: NA; CDR3 protein: ASSILRGGGTEAF
CDR3 length: 15; J gene: TRBJ2-3; V gene: TRBV7-9; clone size: NA; CDR3 protein: ASSLMASGSGTDTQY
CDR3 length: 12; J gene: TRBJ1-2; V gene: TRBV19; clone size: NA; CDR3 protein: ASAPGSRNYGYT
CDR3 length: 12; J gene: TRBJ2-7; V gene: TRBV19; clone size: NA; CDR3 protein: ASSGGTGGYEQY
CDR3 length: 12; J gene: TRBJ1-1; V gene: TRBV5-8; clone size: NA; CDR3 protein: ASSLGFSNTEAF
CDR3 length: 12; J gene: TRBJ2-5; V gene: TRBV27; clone size: NA; CDR3 protein: ASSLSGRLGTQY
CDR3 length: 9; J gene: TRBJ2-7; V gene: TRBV30; clone size: NA; CDR3 protein: AWSAGYEQY
CDR3 length: 12; J gene: TRBJ1-4; V gene: TRBV6-1; clone size: NA; CDR3 protein: ASSRQGVEEKLF
CDR3 length: 14; J gene: TRBJ2-3; V gene: TRBV4-1; clone size: NA; CDR3 protein: ASSRRPGLAGYTQY
CDR3 length: 13; J gene: TRBJ1-2; V gene: TRBV19; clone size: NA; CDR3 protein: ASSITETGFYGYT
CDR3 length: 12; J gene: TRBJ2-1; V gene: TRBV5-1; clone size: NA; CDR3 protein: ASRAGGVYNEQF
CDR3 length: 14; J gene: TRBJ2-2; V gene: TRBV4-1; clone size: NA; CDR3 protein: ASSQDLWGRGGELF
CDR3 length: 13; J gene: TRBJ2-2; V gene: TRBV5-1; clone size: NA; CDR3 protein: ASTRDGGNTGELF
CDR3 length: 12; J gene: TRBJ1-5; V gene: TRBV10-3; clone size: NA; CDR3 protein: AISGGQGNQPQH
CDR3 length: 12; J gene: TRBJ2-1; V gene: TRBV2; clone size: NA; CDR3 protein: ASRVRTTVGEQF
CDR3 length: 13; J gene: TRBJ2-3; V gene: TRBV18; clone size: NA; CDR3 protein: ASSPRGWSTDTQY
CDR3 length: 15; J gene: TRBJ2-5; V gene: TRBV28; clone size: few; CDR3 protein: ASSFEAGGFYQETQY
CDR3 length: 10; J gene: TRBJ1-1; V gene: TRBV29-1; clone size: NA; CDR3 protein: SVGRGQNEAF
CDR3 length: 11; J gene: TRBJ2-7; V gene: TRBV5-4; clone size: once; CDR3 protein: ASSPTVGYEQY
CDR3 length: 13; J gene: TRBJ2-3; V gene: TRBV5-6; clone size: once; CDR3 protein: ASSPRGFSPDTQY
CDR3 length: 13; J gene: TRBJ2-7; V gene: TRBV4-2; clone size: NA; CDR3 protein: ASSQSRGVTYEQY
CDR3 length: 13; J gene: TRBJ2-1; V gene: TRBV5-4; clone size: NA; CDR3 protein: ASTFGLADTNEQF
CDR3 length: 15; J gene: TRBJ2-3; V gene: TRBV6-1; clone size: NA; CDR3 protein: ASSEASMTGSTDTQY
CDR3 length: 15; J gene: TRBJ2-1; V gene: TRBV7-8; clone size: NA; CDR3 protein: ASSFRSTSGRVNEQF
CDR3 length: 9; J gene: TRBJ2-7; V gene: TRBV20-1; clone size: once; CDR3 protein: SARQVYEQY
CDR3 length: 14; J gene: TRBJ1-3; V gene: TRBV23-1; clone size: NA; CDR3 protein: ASSQGWYLRRNTIY
CDR3 length: 13; J gene: TRBJ1-2; V gene: TRBV4-1; clone size: NA; CDR3 protein: ASSQFLFANYGHT
CDR3 length: 11; J gene: TRBJ1-1; V gene: TRBV9; clone size: NA; CDR3 protein: ASSSSGFTEAF
CDR3 length: 17; J gene: TRBJ2-6; V gene: TRBV5-5; clone size: once; CDR3 protein: ASSWTPRVTIAGANVLT
CDR3 length: 13; J gene: TRBJ2-7; V gene: TRBV28; clone size: NA; CDR3 protein: ASSLMSSGFYEQY
CDR3 length: 11; J gene: TRBJ2-7; V gene: TRBV25-1; clone size: NA; CDR3 protein: ASSLGGTYEQY
CDR3 length: 12; J gene: TRBJ2-2; V gene: TRBV4-2; clone size: once; CDR3 protein: ASSHRGHTGELF
CDR3 length: 13; J gene: TRBJ1-3; V gene: TRBV4-1; clone size: NA; CDR3 protein: ASSQAGQGGNTIY